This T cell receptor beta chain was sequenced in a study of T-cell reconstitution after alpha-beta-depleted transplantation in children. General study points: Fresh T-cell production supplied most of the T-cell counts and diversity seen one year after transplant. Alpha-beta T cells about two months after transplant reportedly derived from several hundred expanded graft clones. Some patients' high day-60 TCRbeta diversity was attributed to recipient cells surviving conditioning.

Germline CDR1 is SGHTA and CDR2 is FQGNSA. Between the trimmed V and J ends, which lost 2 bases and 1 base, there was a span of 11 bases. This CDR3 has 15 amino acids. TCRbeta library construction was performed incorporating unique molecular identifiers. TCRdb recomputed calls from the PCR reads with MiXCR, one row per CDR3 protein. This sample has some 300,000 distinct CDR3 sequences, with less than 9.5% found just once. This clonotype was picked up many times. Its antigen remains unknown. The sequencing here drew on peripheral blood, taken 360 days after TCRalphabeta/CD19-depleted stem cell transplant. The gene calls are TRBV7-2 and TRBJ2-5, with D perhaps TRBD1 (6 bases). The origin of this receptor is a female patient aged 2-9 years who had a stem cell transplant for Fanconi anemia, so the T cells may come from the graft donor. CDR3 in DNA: TGTGCCAGCAGCTTAAGTTGGGGGCCCCAAGAGACCCAGTACTTC. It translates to CASSLSWGPQETQYF.